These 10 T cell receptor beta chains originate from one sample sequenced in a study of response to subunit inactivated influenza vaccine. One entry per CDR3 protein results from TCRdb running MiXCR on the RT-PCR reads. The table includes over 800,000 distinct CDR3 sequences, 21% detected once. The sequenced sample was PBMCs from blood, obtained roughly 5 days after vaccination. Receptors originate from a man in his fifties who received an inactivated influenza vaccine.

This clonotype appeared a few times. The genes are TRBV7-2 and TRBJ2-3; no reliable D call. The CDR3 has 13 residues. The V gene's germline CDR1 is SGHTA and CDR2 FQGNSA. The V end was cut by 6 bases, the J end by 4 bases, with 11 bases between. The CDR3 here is CASRSANADTQYF. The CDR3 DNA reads TGTGCCAGCAGGTCCGCTAACGCAGATACGCAGTATTTT.

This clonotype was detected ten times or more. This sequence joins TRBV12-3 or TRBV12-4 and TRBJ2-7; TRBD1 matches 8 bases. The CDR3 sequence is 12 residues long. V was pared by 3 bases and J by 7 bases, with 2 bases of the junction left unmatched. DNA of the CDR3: TGTGCCAGCAGTTTCACAGGGGGGGAGCAGTACTTC. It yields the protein CASSFTGGEQYF.

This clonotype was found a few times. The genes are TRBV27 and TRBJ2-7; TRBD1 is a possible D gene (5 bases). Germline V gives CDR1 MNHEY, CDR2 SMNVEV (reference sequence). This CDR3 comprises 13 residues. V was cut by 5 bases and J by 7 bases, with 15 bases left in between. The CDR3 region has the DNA TGTGCCAGCAGTATGAACAGGAAGGGAGAGCAGTACTTC. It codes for CASSMNRKGEQYF.

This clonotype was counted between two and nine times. Written as DNA, the CDR3 is TGTGCCAGCAACACAGGGATGGAAGAGACCCAGTACTTC. Protein product: CASNTGMEETQYF. The rearrangement joins TRBV7-9 to TRBJ2-5, with D perhaps matching TRBD1 (6 bases). The germline gives CDR1 SEHNR, CDR2 FQNEAQ (reference sequence). This CDR3 contains 13 residues. V gave up 7 bases and J gave up 3 bases, with 12 bases separating them.

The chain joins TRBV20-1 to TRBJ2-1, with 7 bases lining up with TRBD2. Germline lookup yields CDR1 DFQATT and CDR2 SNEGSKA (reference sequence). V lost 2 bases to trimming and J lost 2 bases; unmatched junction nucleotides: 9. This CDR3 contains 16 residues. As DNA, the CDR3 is TGCAGTGCTAGAAGTCTGAGGGAGGGGACCTACAATGAGCAGTTCTTC. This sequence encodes CSARSLREGTYNEQFF.

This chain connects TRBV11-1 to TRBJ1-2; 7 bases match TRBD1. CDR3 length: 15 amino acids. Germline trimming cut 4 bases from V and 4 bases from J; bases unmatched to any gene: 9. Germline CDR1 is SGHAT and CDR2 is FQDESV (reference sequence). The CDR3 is CASSYDRAAAYGYTF. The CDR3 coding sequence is TGTGCCAGCAGCTATGACAGGGCGGCGGCCTATGGCTACACCTTC.

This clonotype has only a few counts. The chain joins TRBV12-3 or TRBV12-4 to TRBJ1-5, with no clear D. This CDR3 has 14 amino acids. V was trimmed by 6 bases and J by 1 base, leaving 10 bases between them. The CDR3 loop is CASRLDGSNQPQHF. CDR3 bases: TGTGCCAGCAGGCTGGACGGGAGCAATCAGCCCCAGCATTTT.

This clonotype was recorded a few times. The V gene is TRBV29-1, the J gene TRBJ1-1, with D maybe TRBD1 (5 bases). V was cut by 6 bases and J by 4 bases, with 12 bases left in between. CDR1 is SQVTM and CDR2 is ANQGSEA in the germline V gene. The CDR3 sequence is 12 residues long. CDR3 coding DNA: TGCAGCGTCGCAGTACAGGCCACTGAAGCTTTCTTT. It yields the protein CSVAVQATEAFF.

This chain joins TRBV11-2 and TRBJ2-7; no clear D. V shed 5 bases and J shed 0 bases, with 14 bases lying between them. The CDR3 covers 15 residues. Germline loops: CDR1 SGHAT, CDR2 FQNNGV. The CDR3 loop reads CASSATRRYSYEQYF. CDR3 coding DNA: TGTGCCAGCAGCGCCACTCGGAGATACTCCTACGAGCAGTACTTC. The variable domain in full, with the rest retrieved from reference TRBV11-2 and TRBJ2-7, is EAGVAQSPRYKIIEKRQSVAFWCNPISGHATLYWYQQILGQGPKLLIQFQNNGVVDDSQLPKDRFSAERLKGVDSTLKIQPAKLEDSAVYLCASSATRRYSYEQYFGPGTRLTVT.

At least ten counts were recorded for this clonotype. This CDR3 reads CASSRELISSYNEQFF. CDR3 DNA sequence: TGTGCCAGCAGCCGGGAGCTGATCAGCTCCTACAATGAGCAGTTCTTC. The chain recombines TRBV3-1 with TRBJ2-1, with D tentatively TRBD2 (5 bases). Trimming cost V 4 bases and J 0 bases, with 13 bases left between them. Germline V gene lookup returns CDR1 LGHDT and CDR2 YNNKEL (reference sequence). The CDR3 contains 16 residues.